The T cell receptor beta chain under discussion was sequenced for a study of radiotherapy plus CTLA-4 blockade in lung cancer. Whole-study context: Objective responses were documented in around a sixth of patients, with disease control in roughly 31%.

Study observations and caveats: Early clone dynamics of blood T cells, plus interferon-beta, reportedly predicted response best. In blood, TCR clones derived from the tumor expanded after radiotherapy plus ipilimumab.

The germline V gene encodes CDR1 MNHNY and CDR2 SVGAGI (reference sequence). Trimming cost V 8 bases and J 4 bases; bases outside gene matches: 7. The CDR3 totals 13 residues. Alongside CTLA-4 blockade with ipilimumab, patients with chemo-refractory metastatic non-small-cell lung cancer received focal radiation. In regard to this clone: Its antigen is currently unknown.

The protocol was immunoSEQ multiplex PCR, while the TCRdb copy is restricted to in-frame clones and leaves out a portion. The sample has around 63,000 clones, 70% to 80% seen once. The TCR sequence derives from a human donor with non-small cell lung cancer whose response to radiotherapy plus ipilimumab could not be evaluated. Some clones in this sample may be carry-over from other donors' samples. Sequenced material: peripheral blood, taken from a patient treated with radiotherapy plus ipilimumab. This rearrangement joins TRBV6-6 to TRBJ2-7; 8 bases are shared with TRBD1. The CDR3 sequence is CASLTGVGYEQYF. The CDR3 region has the DNA TGTGCCAGCTTGACAGGGGTTGGATACGAGCAGTACTTC.